This T cell receptor (beta chain) was identified during a study of blood T cell repertoires in COVID-19. Study summary: Italy, Spain and the United States were the sources of the convalescent and acute COVID-19 samples. Sources were T cells, B-cell-depleted T cells, or PBMCs; the material itself was cDNA or gDNA.

Per the original data handling: Amplification with reference gene primers provided the estimates of nucleated cell counts. This table comes from immunoSEQ multiplex PCR, and its TCRdb copy is limited to in-frame clones, with some not included. V, J and clone size are those of that table, while D and trimming were read from the DNA. The data show 350,000 or so clones, roughly 87% seen once. Those enrolled in Seattle joined during active infection and were followed longitudinally afterward. Sequenced: peripheral blood. The source is a woman aged 60-75 years with COVID-19, enrolled during active disease.

The CDR3 loop reads CASGLPGHDEAFF. The CDR3 nucleotides are TGTGCTAGTGGTTTGCCGGGACACGATGAAGCTTTCTTT. The V call is TRBV12-5, the J call TRBJ1-1; D perhaps matches TRBD1 (6 bases). Germline V gene sequence: CDR1 LGHNT, CDR2 FRNRAP. The CDR3 length is 13 residues. V was pared by 2 bases and J by 7 bases, with 11 bases between.